This T cell receptor (beta chain) was sequenced in a study of T cell responses to AZD1222 COVID-19 vaccine. General study results and limits: Repertoires were obtained only post-peak T cell response.

About this clone: Its antigen is not known.

CDR3 length: 14 amino acids. CDR1 and CDR2 from the germline V gene are KGHDR and SFDVKD. The V end lost 1 base, the J end lost 7 bases, and 10 bases lay between the germline ends. The data were produced by immunoSEQ multiplex PCR, yet TCRdb's version contains in-frame clones alone and is incomplete. The sample has about 68,000 clones, more than 70% seen once. The material sequenced was peripheral blood, taken on day 0 of AZD1222 vaccination. The sequence was collected from an adult in good health. The chain joins TRBV24-1 to TRBJ1-5, with D unclear. CDR3: CATSDLVPGQPQHF. Written as DNA, the CDR3 is TGTGCCACCAGTGATTTAGTCCCGGGACAGCCCCAGCATTTT.